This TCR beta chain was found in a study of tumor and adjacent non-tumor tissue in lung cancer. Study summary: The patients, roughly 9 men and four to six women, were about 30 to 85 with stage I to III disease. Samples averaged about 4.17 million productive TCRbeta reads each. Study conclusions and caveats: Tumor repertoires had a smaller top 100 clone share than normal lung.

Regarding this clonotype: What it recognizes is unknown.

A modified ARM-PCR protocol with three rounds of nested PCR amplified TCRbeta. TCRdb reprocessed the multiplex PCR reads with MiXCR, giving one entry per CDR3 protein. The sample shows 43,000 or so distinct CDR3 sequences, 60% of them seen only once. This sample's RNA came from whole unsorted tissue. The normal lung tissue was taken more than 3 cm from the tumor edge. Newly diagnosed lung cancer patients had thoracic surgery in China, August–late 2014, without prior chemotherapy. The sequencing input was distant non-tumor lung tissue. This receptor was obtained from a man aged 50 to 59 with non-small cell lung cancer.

CDR3 amino acids: CASMWEASYEQYF. Here the CDR3 DNA reads TGTGCCAGTATGTGGGAAGCCTCCTACGAGCAGTACTTC. This sequence joins TRBV7-9 and TRBJ2-7; D unresolved. The CDR3 is made up of 13 amino acids. Trimming stripped 9 bases from V and 0 bases from J, with 12 bases between. Germline CDR1 reads SEHNR; CDR2 reads FQNEAQ (reference sequence).